This TCR beta chain was sequenced for a study of blood T cell repertoires in COVID-19. Study-level background: Some COVID-19 samples were acute and others convalescent; all came from the United States, Italy and Spain. Sources were T cells, B-cell-depleted T cells, or PBMCs; the material itself was cDNA or gDNA.

The CDR3 loop spans 14 amino acids. Looked up from germline, CDR1 is MNHEY and CDR2 is SMNVEV (reference sequence). V gave up 2 bases and J gave up 0 bases, with 8 bases separating them. Study processing details: Using reference gene primer amplification, nucleated cell counts were estimated. The protocol was immunoSEQ multiplex PCR, while the TCRdb copy is restricted to in-frame clones and leaves out a portion. The DNA gave D and trimming, while V, J and clone size come from that table. The sample consists of 130,000 to 150,000 clones, around 80% of them appearing once. This chain connects TRBV27 to TRBJ2-7; the D gene is possibly TRBD1 (5 bases). Material for sequencing was peripheral blood. The sequence was collected from a man between 60 and 75 years old with active or convalescent COVID-19. DNA for the CDR3: TGTGCCAGCAGTTTAAGGGGATTCTCCTACGAGCAGTACTTC. It is translated as CASSLRGFSYEQYF.